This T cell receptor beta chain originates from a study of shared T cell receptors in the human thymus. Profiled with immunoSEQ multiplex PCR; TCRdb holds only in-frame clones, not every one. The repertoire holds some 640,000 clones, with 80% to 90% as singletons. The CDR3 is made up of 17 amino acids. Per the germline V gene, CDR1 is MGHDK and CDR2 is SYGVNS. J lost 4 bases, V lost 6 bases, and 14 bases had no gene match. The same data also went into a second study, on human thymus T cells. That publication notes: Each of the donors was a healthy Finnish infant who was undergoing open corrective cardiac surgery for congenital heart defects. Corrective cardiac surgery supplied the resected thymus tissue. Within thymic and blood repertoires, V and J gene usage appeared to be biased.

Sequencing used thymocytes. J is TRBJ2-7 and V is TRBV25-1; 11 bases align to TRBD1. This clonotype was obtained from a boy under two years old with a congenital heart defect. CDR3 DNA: TGTGCCAGCAGCGAGGGTTCCGGACAGGGGGCGCAATACGAGCAGTACTTC. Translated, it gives CASSEGSGQGAQYEQYF.